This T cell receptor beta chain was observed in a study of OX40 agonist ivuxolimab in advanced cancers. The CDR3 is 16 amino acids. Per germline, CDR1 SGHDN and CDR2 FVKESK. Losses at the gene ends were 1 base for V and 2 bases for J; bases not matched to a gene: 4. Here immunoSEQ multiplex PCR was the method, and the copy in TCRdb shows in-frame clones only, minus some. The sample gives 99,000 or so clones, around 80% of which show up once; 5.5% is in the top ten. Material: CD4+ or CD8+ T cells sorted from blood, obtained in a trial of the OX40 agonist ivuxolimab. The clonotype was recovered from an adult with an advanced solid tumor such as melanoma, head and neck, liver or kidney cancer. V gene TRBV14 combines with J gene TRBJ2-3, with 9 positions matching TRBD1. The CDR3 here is CASSQAWTGVTDTQYF. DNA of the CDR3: TGTGCCAGCAGCCAAGCCTGGACAGGGGTCACAGATACGCAGTATTTT.